This paragraph reports one TCR beta chain. Its antigen remains unknown. The source of the sample is a study of graft-versus-host responses after intestinal transplantation. Study as a whole: Isolated intestinal, liver-intestinal, or multivisceral transplants had been given to the recipients. Recipients were all induced with anti-thymocyte globulin, then given tacrolimus and steroids for about three years. Notes on the study in general: GvH clones appeared in recipient marrow, some first in ileum or blood. Peak levels of circulating GvH clones tracked with early post-transplant HvG declines.

This CDR3 comprises 16 residues. Between the trimmed V and J ends, which lost 3 bases and 0 bases, there was a span of 14 bases. Germline assignment: CDR1 LNHDA and CDR2 SQIVND (reference sequence). TCRdb's table, derived via immunoSEQ multiplex PCR, lists solely in-frame clones and lacks some. This repertoire shows tens of thousands of clones, around 92% found once; its top ten account for 0.65% to 0.75%. Sequenced material: PBMCs, taken 98 days after intestinal transplantation. This sequence originates from a human patient who received an intestinal transplant, so some T cells may come from the graft donor. V and J are TRBV19 and TRBJ1-1, with TRBD1 as a possible D gene (5 bases). For the CDR3, the DNA is TGTGCCAGTAGTATTAACCTCAGGGCCTTGAACACTGAAGCTTTCTTT. Encoded protein: CASSINLRALNTEAFF.